The next 21 T cell receptor beta chains were all read from a single sample in a study of cytomegalovirus exposure and HLA in healthy donors. Profiled with immunoSEQ multiplex PCR; TCRdb holds only in-frame clones, not every one. The data contain 350,000 or so clones, just over 85% of them singletons. Sequences were obtained from PBMCs. The source is a woman aged 18-29 years in good health and CMV-seronegative.

This chain connects TRBV7-2 to TRBJ1-1; D might be TRBD1 (6 bases). V lost 3 bases and J lost 3, with 14 bases in between. This CDR3 comprises 15 residues. The germline V gene has CDR1 SGHTA and CDR2 FQGNSA. The CDR3 protein is CASSFAGAGDTEAFF. CDR3 DNA: TGTGCCAGCAGCTTTGCAGGGGCTGGGGACACTGAAGCTTTCTTT.

This clone appeared a few times. The chain has TRBV19 and TRBJ2-7; 15 bases are a match to TRBD2. From germline, CDR1 is LNHDA and CDR2 SQIVND (reference sequence). The length of the CDR3 is 14 residues. J gave up 7 bases and V 7 bases, and 5 bases lay outside the gene matches. As DNA, the CDR3 is TGTGCCAGTACCCCGGGACTAGCGGGAGGAGAGCAGTACTTC. Encoded protein: CASTPGLAGGEQYF.

J is TRBJ2-5 and V is TRBV29-1, with TRBD2 matching over 9 bases. The V gene's germline CDR1 is SQVTM and CDR2 ANQGSEA. The V and J ends lost 4 bases and 2 bases, in that order; junction bases with no gene match: 5. CDR3 length: 14 residues. CDR3 in DNA: TGCAGCGTTGTTCTAGCGGGATCACAAGAGACCCAGTACTTC. Amino acid sequence: CSVVLAGSQETQYF.

This clone was counted only a few times. The J gene is TRBJ1-2, the V gene TRBV9; 9 bases line up with TRBD1. The CDR3 contains 14 residues. Per the germline V gene, CDR1 is SGDLS and CDR2 is YYNGEE. With 0 bases clipped from V and 7 bases from J, the junction kept 4 bases outside the gene matches. Here the CDR3 reads CASSVETGGFGYTF. The CDR3, as DNA: TGTGCCAGCAGCGTAGAAACAGGGGGCTTTGGCTACACCTTC. Full variable domain (outside the CDR3, taken from reference TRBV9 and TRBJ1-2): DSGVTQTPKHLITATGQRVTLRCSPRSGDLSVYWYQQSLDQGLQFLIQYYNGEERAKGNILERFSAQQFPDLHSELNLSSLELGDSALYFCASSVETGGFGYTFGSGTRLTVV.

The chain combines TRBV27 with TRBJ2-7; 9 bases fit TRBD1. V lost 4 bases and J lost 5; bases outside the gene matches: 6. Per germline, CDR1 MNHEY and CDR2 SMNVEV (reference sequence). The CDR3 length is 14 residues. DNA for the CDR3: TGTGCCAGCAGTTGGGGGGACAGGGCCCACGAGCAGTACTTC. Protein product: CASSWGDRAHEQYF.

This sequence joins TRBV6-5 and TRBJ2-7; the D is unclear. V was cut by 2 bases and J by 3 bases, with 5 bases left in between. The CDR3 loop spans 12 amino acids. CDR1 is MNHEY and CDR2 is SVGAGI in the germline V gene. Written as DNA, the CDR3 is TGTGCCAGCAGTTACCCCGTCTACGAGCAGTACTTC. Protein sequence: CASSYPVYEQYF.

The V and J genes are TRBV4-1 and TRBJ1-1; TRBD1 agrees at 8 bases. V shed 4 bases, J shed 4 bases, and the junction held 5 bases outside the gene matches. This CDR3 is built from 14 residues. Germline CDR1 MGHRA, CDR2 YSYEKL. CDR3 DNA: TGCGCCAGCAGCCGAGGACAGGGATCCACTGAAGCTTTCTTT. Its translation is CASSRGQGSTEAFF.

V and J are TRBV4-2 and TRBJ1-1; D remains unclear. V lost 1 base, J lost 9 bases, and 9 bases lay in between. The CDR3 covers 12 residues. Germline CDR1 LGHNA, CDR2 YNFKEQ. The CDR3 reads CASSQGLLKAFF. CDR3 DNA: TGTGCCAGCAGCCAAGGTCTACTGAAAGCTTTCTTT.

The chain recombines TRBV18 with TRBJ2-6, with TRBD1 matching over 11 bases. The CDR3 spans 19 residues. V was clipped by 3 bases and J by 4 bases; unmatched bases: 11. CDR1 and CDR2 (germline): KGHSH, LQKENI. The CDR3 coding sequence is TGTGCCAGCTCACCGAAGGACAGGGGGCAATCTTTGGGGGCCAACGTCCTGACTTTC. This gives the protein CASSPKDRGQSLGANVLTF.

In DNA form, the CDR3 reads TGTGCCAGCAGGACTAGCGGGGGCGGGGAGACCCAGTACTTC. Amino acids: CASRTSGGGETQYF. The chain combines TRBV2 with TRBJ2-5, with 12 bases matching TRBD2. J lost 5 bases, V lost 6 bases, and 4 bases had no gene match. The CDR3 covers 14 residues. In germline, CDR1 is SNHLY, CDR2 FYNNEI.

The V call is TRBV4-3, the J call TRBJ2-2; D is ambiguous. CDR1 is LGHNA and CDR2 is YSLEER in the germline V gene. Trimming left V 1 base short and J 3 bases short, with 12 bases between. This CDR3 spans 16 amino acids. In DNA, the CDR3 is TGCGCCAGCAGCCAAGGACTTTTAGTGGACACCGGGGAGCTGTTTTTT. Protein: CASSQGLLVDTGELFF.

V usage is TRBV10-3 and J usage is TRBJ2-1, with 12 bases aligning to TRBD2. The CDR3 has 18 amino acids. V was pared by 8 bases and J by 5 bases, with 16 bases of the junction left unmatched. Germline-derived CDR1 and CDR2 are ENHRY and SYGVKD. The CDR3 region has the DNA TGTGCCATCTCGGTCCCCGGTGGACTAGCGGGAATTAACAATGAGCAGTTCTTC. Amino acids: CAISVPGGLAGINNEQFF.

The chain uses TRBV7-8 and TRBJ2-1; a weak D match, TRBD2 (6 bases). This CDR3 has 16 amino acids. Germline CDR1 is SGHVS and CDR2 is FQNEAQ. The V end lost 5 bases, the J end lost 10 bases, and 24 bases lay between the germline ends. CDR3 DNA sequence: TGTGCCAGCAGCCCCAGCGGGCAGGGTGGCACGGCAGAGCAGTTCTTC. Encoded protein: CASSPSGQGGTAEQFF.

The table lists this clone with a count of one. The chain joins TRBV7-2 to TRBJ1-1; no clear D. The CDR3 runs 14 residues. The V and J ends lost 3 bases and 4 bases respectively, with 12 bases between them. CDR1 and CDR2 from the germline V gene are SGHTA and FQGNSA. The CDR3 loop is CASSLEGWGTEAFF. The CDR3 bases are TGTGCCAGCAGCTTGGAGGGTTGGGGCACTGAAGCTTTCTTT.

The genes are TRBV11-2 and TRBJ2-1, with TRBD2 matching 7 bases. Trimming at V came to 4 bases and at J to 7 bases, leaving 7 bases not matched to a gene. Per germline, CDR1 SGHAT and CDR2 FQNNGV. There are 14 residues in the CDR3. The CDR3 bases are TGTGCCAGCAGCTCAAGACTAGCCTCGAATGAGCAGTTCTTC. Translation: CASSSRLASNEQFF.

The chain uses TRBV29-1 and TRBJ2-1; 8 positions match TRBD2. J was trimmed by 6 bases and V by 3 bases; bases with no gene match: 4. Per germline, CDR1 SQVTM and CDR2 ANQGSEA. The CDR3 has 13 residues. For the CDR3, the DNA is TGCAGCGTTGACCCGGGACTAGGCAATGAGCAGTTCTTC. As protein: CSVDPGLGNEQFF.

The table lists this clone with a few counts. The chain combines TRBV16 with TRBJ2-7; the match to TRBD2 covers 7 bases. The germline V gene encodes CDR1 KGHSY and CDR2 FQNENV. The CDR3 runs 14 residues. Trimming took 0 bases from V and 5 from J; bases not matched to a gene: 4. For the CDR3, the DNA is TGTGCCAGCAGCCAATCGCGGACTAGACACGAGCAGTACTTC. This translates into CASSQSRTRHEQYF. The entire variable domain, with the rest obtained from reference TRBV16 and TRBJ2-7, is as follows: GEEVAQTPKHLVRGEGQKAKLYCAPIKGHSYVFWYQQVLKNEFKFLISFQNENVFDETGMPKERFSAKCLPNSPCSLEIQATKLEDSAVYFCASSQSRTRHEQYFGPGTRLTVT.

The chain employs TRBV4-3 and TRBJ1-4; 9 bases map to TRBD1. Germline CDR1 is LGHNA and CDR2 is YSLEER. CDR3 length equals 14 residues. Trimming cost V 2 bases and J 6 bases; bases outside gene matches: 1. The CDR3 bases are TGCGCCAGCAGCCAATACAGGGGGCATGAAAAACTGTTTTTT. Amino acid sequence: CASSQYRGHEKLFF.

Written as DNA, the CDR3 is TGCGCCAGCAGCCCCACAGGGACCGAAGAGACCCAGTACTTC. This codes for CASSPTGTEETQYF. The chain has TRBV5-1 and TRBJ2-5; the D gene is possibly TRBD1 (6 bases). Per the germline V gene, CDR1 is SGHRS and CDR2 is YFSETQ. This CDR3 has 14 amino acids. Trimming shortened V by 4 bases and J by 3 bases, and 13 bases separated the two germline ends.

The chain carries TRBV6-5 and TRBJ2-1, with TRBD1 as a possible D gene (6 bases). This CDR3 contains 14 residues. V was clipped by 7 bases and J by 7 bases, with 17 bases between them. CDR1 MNHEY and CDR2 SVGAGI come from the germline V gene. The CDR3 sequence is CASNIQGFGNEQFF. CDR3 sequence (DNA): TGTGCCAGCAATATCCAGGGGTTCGGGAATGAGCAGTTCTTC.

V and J are TRBV7-9 and TRBJ2-7; weak D call: TRBD2 (5 bases). Trimming removed 3 bases from V and 5 bases from J, with 14 bases in between. Germline CDR1 SEHNR, CDR2 FQNEAQ (reference sequence). The CDR3 has 14 amino acids. CDR3 DNA: TGTGCCAGCAGCTTTGGAATAGCGAACGACGAGCAGTACTTC. It yields the protein CASSFGIANDEQYF. Using reference TRBV7-9 and TRBJ2-7 for the parts outside the CDR3, the full variable domain is DTGVSQNPRHKITKRGQNVTFRCDPISEHNRLYWYRQTLGQGPEFLTYFQNEAQLEKSRLLSDRFSAERPKGSFSTLEIQRTEQGDSAMYLCASSFGIANDEQYFGPGTRLTVT.